What follows are 15 T cell receptor beta chains derived from one specimen sequenced in a study of blood T cell repertoires in COVID-19. Here immunoSEQ multiplex PCR was the method, and the copy in TCRdb shows in-frame clones only, minus some. The top ten clones hold around 20% of a sample with around 90,000 clones, approximately 80% of them seen once. The sequenced sample consisted of peripheral blood. The receptors derive from a human donor in a cohort sampled during active COVID-19.

The rearrangement links TRBV9 to TRBJ1-6, with 7 positions matching TRBD1. The CDR3 sequence is 17 residues long. Germline V gene sequence: CDR1 SGDLS, CDR2 YYNGEE. After removal of 3 bases from V and 0 bases from J, the junction contained 6 bases not matched to a gene. For the CDR3, the DNA is TGTGCCAGCAGCGGGGACAGTTTTGGCTCCTATAATTCACCCCTCCACTTT. Encoded protein: CASSGDSFGSYNSPLHF.

In this sample, this clone turned up once. The chain employs TRBV18 and TRBJ1-6; D possibly corresponds to TRBD1 (5 bases). Germline CDR1 is KGHSH and CDR2 is LQKENI. Trimming took off 0 bases at V and 9 bases at J, with 21 bases between the two ends. CDR3 length equals 18 residues. The CDR3 DNA reads TGTGCCAGCTCACCACCATACCAGGGAAGGAGTAGGGGTTCACCCCTCCACTTT. Amino acid sequence: CASSPPYQGRSRGSPLHF.

V is TRBV10-2 and J is TRBJ2-7; D might be TRBD2 (6 bases). Trimming took 3 bases from V and 2 from J, leaving 23 bases between them. From germline, CDR1 is WSHSY and CDR2 SAAADI. The CDR3 is 18 amino acids. CDR3 nucleotides: TGCGCCAGCAGTGATAGGACTATTTCGAGGGAATTAGCCTACGAGCAGTACTTC. Translated, it gives CASSDRTISRELAYEQYF.

The V gene is TRBV9, the J gene TRBJ2-3, with a possible D match to TRBD1 (5 bases). Germline V CDR1 and CDR2: SGDLS, YYNGEE. V lost 0 bases, J lost 2 bases, and 10 bases lay in between. The CDR3 covers 15 residues. The CDR3 sequence: CASSVEGQATDTQYF. CDR3 coding DNA: TGTGCCAGCAGCGTAGAGGGGCAGGCCACAGATACGCAGTATTTT.

V is TRBV11-2 and J is TRBJ2-5; 7 nucleotides line up with TRBD2. The junction had 5 bases not matched to a gene; V was cut back by 5 bases and J by 2 bases. CDR3 length equals 14 residues. CDR1 SGHAT and CDR2 FQNNGV come from the germline V gene. CDR3 coding DNA: TGTGCCAGCAGCCACCCCGGGGGGCAAGAGACCCAGTACTTC. Translation gives CASSHPGGQETQYF.

This clone appeared once. The V call is TRBV2, the J call TRBJ1-5; 7 nucleotides align to TRBD1. The CDR3 loop spans 14 amino acids. The V segment lost 5 bases and the J segment 5 bases; nucleotides outside the gene matches: 6. In germline, CDR1 is SNHLY, CDR2 FYNNEI. The CDR3 coding sequence is TGTGCCAGCAGTCAGGGGGATCGGCATCAGCCCCAGCATTTT. Amino acid sequence: CASSQGDRHQPQHF.

This clone appeared a single time. V and J are TRBV30 and TRBJ2-6, with TRBD1 as a possible D gene (6 bases). CDR3 size: 17 residues. The germline V gene encodes CDR1 GTSNPN and CDR2 SVGIG (reference sequence). Trimming removed 1 base from V and 0 bases from J, with 13 bases in between. CDR3 DNA: TGTGCCTGGAGTGGGGGACATAGTCTCTCTGGGGCCAACGTCCTGACTTTC. Residues: CAWSGGHSLSGANVLTF.

The chain is built from TRBV5-4 and TRBJ1-2, with 9 positions matching TRBD1. The junction had 15 bases not matched to a gene; V was cut back by 4 bases and J by 8 bases. The CDR3 length is 16 residues. Germline values: CDR1 SGHNT, CDR2 YYREEE (reference sequence). CDR3 nucleotides: TGTGCCAGCAGCCAACCGCGTAGGACAGGGGCTGGAGGCTACACCTTC. As protein: CASSQPRRTGAGGYTF.

The rearrangement joins TRBV28 to TRBJ1-3, with TRBD1 matching 7 bases. Germline CDR1 and CDR2: MDHEN and SYDVKM. V trimming: 10 bases; J trimming: 0 bases; junction bases outside the gene matches: 9. The CDR3 extends over 15 amino acids. The CDR3 reads CATDATGTSGNTIYF. The CDR3 DNA is TGTGCCACCGACGCGACAGGGACCTCTGGAAACACCATATATTTT.

The CDR3 DNA reads as TGTGCCAGCAGCTTAGAGGGCGGGAGGGGTTCTAGAGATACGCAGTATTTT. Translated: CASSLEGGRGSRDTQYF. V usage is TRBV11-2 and J usage is TRBJ2-3, with 9 bases fitting TRBD2. The CDR3 covers 17 residues. Germline V gene lookup returns CDR1 SGHAT and CDR2 FQNNGV. Trimming took 0 bases from V and 5 from J; bases not matched to a gene: 9.

The chain is built from TRBV2 and TRBJ2-7; 11 bases map to TRBD1. V shed 6 bases and J 3 bases; nucleotides not matched to a gene: 4. This CDR3 is 14 amino acids long. CDR1 SNHLY and CDR2 FYNNEI come from the germline V gene. In DNA, the CDR3 is TGTGCCAGCAGGCGGGACAGGGGGTTCTACGAGCAGTACTTC. This sequence encodes CASRRDRGFYEQYF.

V is TRBV27 and J is TRBJ2-7, with 11 nucleotides matching TRBD2. The CDR3 loop spans 15 amino acids. V lost 5 bases, J lost 3 bases, and 6 bases stayed unmatched. Germline V gene lookup returns CDR1 MNHEY and CDR2 SMNVEV (reference sequence). CDR3: CASSPTTSGNYEQYF. CDR3 DNA sequence: TGTGCCAGCAGTCCCACGACTAGCGGGAACTACGAGCAGTACTTC.

CDR3: CASSLVGAYNEQFF. CDR3 nucleotides: TGTGCCAGCAGCTTAGTCGGGGCCTACAATGAGCAGTTCTTC. The chain has TRBV11-2 and TRBJ2-1; D might be TRBD2 (5 bases). This CDR3 is 14 amino acids long. V was clipped by 1 base and J by 2 bases, with 6 bases between them. Germline CDR1 SGHAT, CDR2 FQNNGV.

The V and J genes are TRBV24-1 and TRBJ1-2; 10 bases match TRBD1. Trimming took 9 bases from V and 8 from J; bases not matched to a gene: 8. Germline assignment: CDR1 KGHDR and CDR2 SFDVKD. The CDR3 runs to 13 residues. For the CDR3, the DNA is TGTGCCACCGGGACAGGGGTACGAGGGGGCTACACCTTC. This gives the protein CATGTGVRGGYTF.

This clone was counted a single time. This chain connects TRBV9 to TRBJ2-5; no clear D gene. The V end was cut by 0 bases, the J end by 5 bases, with 11 bases between. CDR1 and CDR2 from the germline V gene are SGDLS and YYNGEE. This CDR3 region has 14 residues. The CDR3 region is CASSVDYGGETQYF. The CDR3 bases are TGTGCCAGCAGCGTAGACTACGGTGGGGAGACCCAGTACTTC.